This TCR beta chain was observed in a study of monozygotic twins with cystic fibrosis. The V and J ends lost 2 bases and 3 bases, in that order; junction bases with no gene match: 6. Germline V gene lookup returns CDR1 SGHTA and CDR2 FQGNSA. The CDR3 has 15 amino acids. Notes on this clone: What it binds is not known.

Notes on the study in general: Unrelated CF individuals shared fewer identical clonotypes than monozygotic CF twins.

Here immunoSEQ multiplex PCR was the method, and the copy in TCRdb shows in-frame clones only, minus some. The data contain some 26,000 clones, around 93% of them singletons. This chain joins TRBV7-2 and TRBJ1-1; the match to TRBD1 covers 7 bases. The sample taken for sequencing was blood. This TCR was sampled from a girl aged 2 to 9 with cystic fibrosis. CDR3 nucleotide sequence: TGTGCCAGCAGCTTATCTCCAGACAGGGACACTGAAGCTTTCTTT. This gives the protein CASSLSPDRDTEAFF.